The following is a T cell receptor (beta chain) sequence with its context. The data belong to a study of CD8+ T cells in alopecia areata. cDNA prepared by RNA extraction and subsequent reverse transcription served as the template for sequencing. Measured with immunoSEQ multiplex PCR; TCRdb has only the in-frame clones, and not every one. The sample yields 130,000 to 150,000 clones, about half seen once. V lost 2 bases to trimming and J lost 5 bases, with 10 bases between them. CDR1 and CDR2 (germline): GTSNPN, SVGIG (reference sequence). The CDR3 consists of 13 residues. The clonotype was recovered from a human donor with alopecia areata. The sample was CD4+ T cells sorted from blood, taken at week 0. This chain joins TRBV30 and TRBJ2-1; D is unresolved. CDR3: CAWSKSRHNEQFF. The CDR3 nucleotides read TGTGCCTGGAGTAAATCCCGACACAATGAGCAGTTCTTC.